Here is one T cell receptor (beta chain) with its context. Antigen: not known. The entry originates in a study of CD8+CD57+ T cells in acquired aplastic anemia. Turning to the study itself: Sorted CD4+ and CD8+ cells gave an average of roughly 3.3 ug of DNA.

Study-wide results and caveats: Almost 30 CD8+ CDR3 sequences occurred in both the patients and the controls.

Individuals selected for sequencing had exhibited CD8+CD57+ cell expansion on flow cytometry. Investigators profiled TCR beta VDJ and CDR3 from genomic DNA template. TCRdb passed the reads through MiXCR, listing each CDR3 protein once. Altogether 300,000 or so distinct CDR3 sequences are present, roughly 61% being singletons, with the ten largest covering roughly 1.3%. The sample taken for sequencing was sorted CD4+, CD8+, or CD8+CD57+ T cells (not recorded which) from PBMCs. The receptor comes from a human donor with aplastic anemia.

CDR3 residues: CASRWQGNTEAFF. CDR3 sequence (DNA): TGTGCCAGTCGATGGCAGGGGAACACTGAAGCTTTCTTT. This chain joins TRBV6-1 and TRBJ1-1; maybe TRBD1 (5 bases). Trimming cost V 9 bases and J 1 base, with 12 bases left between them. This CDR3 has 13 amino acids. Looked up from germline, CDR1 is MNHNS and CDR2 is SASEGT.